This TCR beta chain was sequenced during a study of T cells after yellow fever vaccination. Study conclusions and caveats: Reappearing after the booster were most of the clones from primary vaccination (around 96% CD4, approximately 89% CD8).

With regard to this clonotype: The antigen is unknown.

V shed 5 bases and J shed 1 base, with 17 bases lying between them. CDR1 and CDR2 from the germline V gene are SEHNR and FQNEAQ (reference sequence). This CDR3 is 16 amino acids long. A process of 5'RACE template switching, which added a universal primer site and UMIs, was used to make TCR cDNA. TCRdb ran MiXCR on the 5' RACE reads and lists one entry per CDR3 protein. Of approximately 600,000 distinct CDR3 sequences in the sample, 12% were seen once. Sample: PBMCs, taken on the day of the yellow fever booster vaccination. The source is a man between 25 and 39 years old who received the YFV17D yellow fever vaccine. The rearrangement uses TRBV7-9 and TRBJ2-5; unclear D gene. DNA for the CDR3: TGTGCCAGCAGCGAAAGGACGTCGAGGCCCCAAGAGACCCAGTACTTC. It yields the protein CASSERTSRPQETQYF.